The 4 T cell receptor beta chains below come from one sample, sequenced in a study of blood T cell repertoires in COVID-19. Assay: immunoSEQ multiplex PCR; the TCRdb copy retains only in-frame clones and omits some. In the table there are about 300,000 clones, 85% to 90% of which are singletons. Sequencing was done on a sample of peripheral blood. The receptor source for this set is a woman in her twenties or thirties with COVID-19, enrolled during active disease.

The chain has TRBV2 and TRBJ2-3; D gene unclear. Germline lookup yields CDR1 SNHLY and CDR2 FYNNEI. CDR3 size: 13 residues. V was trimmed by 6 bases and J by 1 base, leaving 8 bases between them. Written as DNA, the CDR3 is TGTGCCAGCAGCTTGTTCCGCACAGATACGCAGTATTTT. Translated, it gives CASSLFRTDTQYF.

This rearrangement joins TRBV19 to TRBJ1-2; 8 nucleotides agree with TRBD1. Germline V gene lookup returns CDR1 LNHDA and CDR2 SQIVND (reference sequence). The CDR3 is 15 amino acids. Germline trimming cut 4 bases from V and 5 bases from J; bases unmatched to any gene: 9. CDR3 bases: TGTGCCAGTAGTACCAAGACAGGGGCCTTTTATGGCTACACCTTC. This sequence encodes CASSTKTGAFYGYTF. The whole variable domain, filled in from reference TRBV19 and TRBJ1-2, reads DGGITQSPKYLFRKEGQNVTLSCEQNLNHDAMYWYRQDPGQGLRLIYYSQIVNDFQKGDIAEGYSVSREKKESFPLTVTSAQKNPTAFYLCASSTKTGAFYGYTFGSGTRLTVV.

The chain couples TRBV4-1 to TRBJ2-2; D unclear. The CDR3 has 13 residues. V shed 1 base and J shed 6 bases, with 6 bases lying between them. CDR1 and CDR2 (germline): MGHRA, YSYEKL. CDR3 coding DNA: TGCGCCAGCAGCCAAGCCGTTGCCGGGGAGCTGTTTTTT. Translated, it gives CASSQAVAGELFF.

The chain links TRBV24-1 to TRBJ1-6, with D perhaps TRBD1 (6 bases). Germline assignment: CDR1 KGHDR and CDR2 SFDVKD. The CDR3 covers 14 residues. V was shortened by 6 bases and J by 7 bases, with 12 bases between the two germline ends. DNA of the CDR3: TGTGCCACCAGTCCCGGACAGTCCAATTCACCCCTCCACTTT. It yields the protein CATSPGQSNSPLHF.